Sequencing of this T cell receptor (beta chain) was carried out in a study of blood T cells in healthy people across ages. Study-wide findings and caveats: The unknown donor CMV status may have confounded expanded clonotype changes. Unsorted PBMC input precluded a conclusive naive versus antigen-experienced comparison. TCR beta diversity, measured per million T cells, fell in a roughly linear way with age.

A second about 7 to 11 cycle PCR used barcoded and J-beta primers. Via MiXCR, TCRdb re-called the 5' RACE reads, giving one row per CDR3 protein. The data show around 500,000 distinct CDR3 sequences, 40% to 50% seen once. V was cut by 11 bases and J by 0 bases, with 6 bases left in between. This CDR3 is 11 amino acids long. Details on this clonotype: Its specificity is not known.

Sample: blood. The receptor was isolated from a man aged 80 or over in good health. The chain is built from TRBV12-3 or TRBV12-4 and TRBJ2-3; the D is unclear. CDR3 sequence reads: CARGSTDTQYF. The CDR3 nucleotides read TGTGCCCGTGGGAGCACAGATACGCAGTATTTT.